The 9 T cell receptor beta chains presented below share a single source sample, sequenced in a study of breast tumors, draining lymph nodes, adjacent tissues. Breast cancer patients provided tissue from their axillary draining lymph nodes. TCRdb itself ran the multiplex PCR reads through MiXCR, one entry per CDR3 protein. Of roughly 260,000 distinct CDR3 sequences listed, around 30% are singletons. The sequenced material came from axillary lymph node tissue. The receptors here all came from a female donor with breast cancer. Some clones in this sample may be carry-over from other donors' samples.

As to this clonotype: This sequence may be a read error, since a much larger clone differs from it by one base. This chain links TRBV12-3 or TRBV12-4 with TRBJ1-4, with no clear D. V gave up 4 bases and J gave up 5 bases, with 8 bases separating them. The CDR3 length is 13 residues. This CDR3 reads CASSSLGNEKLFF. The CDR3 DNA sequence: TGTGCCAGCAGTTCTTTGGGAAATGAAAAACTGTTTTTT.

This clonotype came up many times. J is TRBJ2-1 and V is TRBV5-5; 9 bases match TRBD2. Germline CDR1 and CDR2: SGHKS and YYEKEE (reference sequence). With V trimmed by 4 bases and J by 9 bases, 8 bases remained unmatched. The CDR3 spans 14 residues. The CDR3 nucleotides read TGTGCCAGCAGCCTTATAGCGGGAGTTACTGAGCAGTTCTTC. It translates to CASSLIAGVTEQFF.

The genes are TRBV7-2 and TRBJ2-7; 8 bases are shared with TRBD2. CDR1 and CDR2 (germline): SGHTA, FQGNSA. The CDR3 consists of 15 residues. Trimming removed 5 bases from V and 8 bases from J; junction bases left unmatched: 14. CDR3 amino acids: CASSQVRGGLGQQYF. CDR3 bases: TGTGCCAGCAGCCAAGTTCGGGGGGGCTTGGGCCAGCAGTACTTC.

V and J are TRBV7-9 and TRBJ2-3, with 9 bases identical to TRBD2. V was pared by 2 bases and J by 6 bases, with 9 bases of the junction left unmatched. The CDR3 runs 16 residues. Per germline, CDR1 SEHNR and CDR2 FQNEAQ (reference sequence). The CDR3 DNA reads as TGTGCCAGCAGCTTATCTAGCGGGGCCTGGGGGGATACGCAGTATTTT. This sequence encodes CASSLSSGAWGDTQYF.

This clonotype was detected many times. The V gene is TRBV20-1, the J gene TRBJ2-1; D is possibly TRBD2 (6 bases). Germline V gene lookup returns CDR1 DFQATT and CDR2 SNEGSKA (reference sequence). The V and J ends lost 3 bases and 1 base respectively, with 10 bases between them. This CDR3 has 14 amino acids. Here the CDR3 DNA reads TGCAGTGCTAGCGGGAGCAAATCCTACAATGAGCAGTTCTTC. Protein product: CSASGSKSYNEQFF.

This clonotype was detected only a few times. The chain has TRBV6-5 and TRBJ2-7; 14 nucleotides match TRBD2. J gave up 10 bases and V 6 bases, and 5 bases lay outside the gene matches. This CDR3 spans 13 amino acids. From germline, CDR1 is MNHEY and CDR2 SVGAGI. The CDR3 DNA sequence: TGTGCCAGCAGCCCCGGGACTAGCGGGAGCCAGTACTTC. This codes for CASSPGTSGSQYF.

This clonotype has at least ten counts. This sequence joins TRBV5-6 and TRBJ1-4, with unresolved D. Germline loops: CDR1 SGHDT, CDR2 YYEEEE. The V and J ends lost 5 bases and 0 bases respectively, with 11 bases between them. CDR3 size: 15 residues. Here the CDR3 DNA reads TGTGCCAGCAGTTTAGGTCTTGCAACTAATGAAAAACTGTTTTTT. This encodes CASSLGLATNEKLFF.

The V and J genes are TRBV9 and TRBJ2-6; 9 bases map to TRBD1. V was clipped by 3 bases and J by 4 bases; unmatched bases: 5. Germline CDR1 reads SGDLS; CDR2 reads YYNGEE. The CDR3 extends over 16 amino acids. CDR3: CASSAGTGTGANVLTF. The CDR3, as DNA: TGTGCCAGCAGCGCCGGGACAGGGACCGGGGCCAACGTCCTGACTTTC.

The chain joins TRBV5-1 to TRBJ1-4; D is possibly TRBD1 (5 bases). The germline CDR1 and CDR2 sequences are SGHRS and YFSETQ. The CDR3 extends over 15 amino acids. V gave up 1 base and J gave up 5 bases, with 12 bases separating them. The CDR3 sequence: CASSLSGTGNEKLFF. The CDR3 DNA reads as TGCGCCAGCAGCTTGTCCGGGACGGGAAATGAAAAACTGTTTTTT.